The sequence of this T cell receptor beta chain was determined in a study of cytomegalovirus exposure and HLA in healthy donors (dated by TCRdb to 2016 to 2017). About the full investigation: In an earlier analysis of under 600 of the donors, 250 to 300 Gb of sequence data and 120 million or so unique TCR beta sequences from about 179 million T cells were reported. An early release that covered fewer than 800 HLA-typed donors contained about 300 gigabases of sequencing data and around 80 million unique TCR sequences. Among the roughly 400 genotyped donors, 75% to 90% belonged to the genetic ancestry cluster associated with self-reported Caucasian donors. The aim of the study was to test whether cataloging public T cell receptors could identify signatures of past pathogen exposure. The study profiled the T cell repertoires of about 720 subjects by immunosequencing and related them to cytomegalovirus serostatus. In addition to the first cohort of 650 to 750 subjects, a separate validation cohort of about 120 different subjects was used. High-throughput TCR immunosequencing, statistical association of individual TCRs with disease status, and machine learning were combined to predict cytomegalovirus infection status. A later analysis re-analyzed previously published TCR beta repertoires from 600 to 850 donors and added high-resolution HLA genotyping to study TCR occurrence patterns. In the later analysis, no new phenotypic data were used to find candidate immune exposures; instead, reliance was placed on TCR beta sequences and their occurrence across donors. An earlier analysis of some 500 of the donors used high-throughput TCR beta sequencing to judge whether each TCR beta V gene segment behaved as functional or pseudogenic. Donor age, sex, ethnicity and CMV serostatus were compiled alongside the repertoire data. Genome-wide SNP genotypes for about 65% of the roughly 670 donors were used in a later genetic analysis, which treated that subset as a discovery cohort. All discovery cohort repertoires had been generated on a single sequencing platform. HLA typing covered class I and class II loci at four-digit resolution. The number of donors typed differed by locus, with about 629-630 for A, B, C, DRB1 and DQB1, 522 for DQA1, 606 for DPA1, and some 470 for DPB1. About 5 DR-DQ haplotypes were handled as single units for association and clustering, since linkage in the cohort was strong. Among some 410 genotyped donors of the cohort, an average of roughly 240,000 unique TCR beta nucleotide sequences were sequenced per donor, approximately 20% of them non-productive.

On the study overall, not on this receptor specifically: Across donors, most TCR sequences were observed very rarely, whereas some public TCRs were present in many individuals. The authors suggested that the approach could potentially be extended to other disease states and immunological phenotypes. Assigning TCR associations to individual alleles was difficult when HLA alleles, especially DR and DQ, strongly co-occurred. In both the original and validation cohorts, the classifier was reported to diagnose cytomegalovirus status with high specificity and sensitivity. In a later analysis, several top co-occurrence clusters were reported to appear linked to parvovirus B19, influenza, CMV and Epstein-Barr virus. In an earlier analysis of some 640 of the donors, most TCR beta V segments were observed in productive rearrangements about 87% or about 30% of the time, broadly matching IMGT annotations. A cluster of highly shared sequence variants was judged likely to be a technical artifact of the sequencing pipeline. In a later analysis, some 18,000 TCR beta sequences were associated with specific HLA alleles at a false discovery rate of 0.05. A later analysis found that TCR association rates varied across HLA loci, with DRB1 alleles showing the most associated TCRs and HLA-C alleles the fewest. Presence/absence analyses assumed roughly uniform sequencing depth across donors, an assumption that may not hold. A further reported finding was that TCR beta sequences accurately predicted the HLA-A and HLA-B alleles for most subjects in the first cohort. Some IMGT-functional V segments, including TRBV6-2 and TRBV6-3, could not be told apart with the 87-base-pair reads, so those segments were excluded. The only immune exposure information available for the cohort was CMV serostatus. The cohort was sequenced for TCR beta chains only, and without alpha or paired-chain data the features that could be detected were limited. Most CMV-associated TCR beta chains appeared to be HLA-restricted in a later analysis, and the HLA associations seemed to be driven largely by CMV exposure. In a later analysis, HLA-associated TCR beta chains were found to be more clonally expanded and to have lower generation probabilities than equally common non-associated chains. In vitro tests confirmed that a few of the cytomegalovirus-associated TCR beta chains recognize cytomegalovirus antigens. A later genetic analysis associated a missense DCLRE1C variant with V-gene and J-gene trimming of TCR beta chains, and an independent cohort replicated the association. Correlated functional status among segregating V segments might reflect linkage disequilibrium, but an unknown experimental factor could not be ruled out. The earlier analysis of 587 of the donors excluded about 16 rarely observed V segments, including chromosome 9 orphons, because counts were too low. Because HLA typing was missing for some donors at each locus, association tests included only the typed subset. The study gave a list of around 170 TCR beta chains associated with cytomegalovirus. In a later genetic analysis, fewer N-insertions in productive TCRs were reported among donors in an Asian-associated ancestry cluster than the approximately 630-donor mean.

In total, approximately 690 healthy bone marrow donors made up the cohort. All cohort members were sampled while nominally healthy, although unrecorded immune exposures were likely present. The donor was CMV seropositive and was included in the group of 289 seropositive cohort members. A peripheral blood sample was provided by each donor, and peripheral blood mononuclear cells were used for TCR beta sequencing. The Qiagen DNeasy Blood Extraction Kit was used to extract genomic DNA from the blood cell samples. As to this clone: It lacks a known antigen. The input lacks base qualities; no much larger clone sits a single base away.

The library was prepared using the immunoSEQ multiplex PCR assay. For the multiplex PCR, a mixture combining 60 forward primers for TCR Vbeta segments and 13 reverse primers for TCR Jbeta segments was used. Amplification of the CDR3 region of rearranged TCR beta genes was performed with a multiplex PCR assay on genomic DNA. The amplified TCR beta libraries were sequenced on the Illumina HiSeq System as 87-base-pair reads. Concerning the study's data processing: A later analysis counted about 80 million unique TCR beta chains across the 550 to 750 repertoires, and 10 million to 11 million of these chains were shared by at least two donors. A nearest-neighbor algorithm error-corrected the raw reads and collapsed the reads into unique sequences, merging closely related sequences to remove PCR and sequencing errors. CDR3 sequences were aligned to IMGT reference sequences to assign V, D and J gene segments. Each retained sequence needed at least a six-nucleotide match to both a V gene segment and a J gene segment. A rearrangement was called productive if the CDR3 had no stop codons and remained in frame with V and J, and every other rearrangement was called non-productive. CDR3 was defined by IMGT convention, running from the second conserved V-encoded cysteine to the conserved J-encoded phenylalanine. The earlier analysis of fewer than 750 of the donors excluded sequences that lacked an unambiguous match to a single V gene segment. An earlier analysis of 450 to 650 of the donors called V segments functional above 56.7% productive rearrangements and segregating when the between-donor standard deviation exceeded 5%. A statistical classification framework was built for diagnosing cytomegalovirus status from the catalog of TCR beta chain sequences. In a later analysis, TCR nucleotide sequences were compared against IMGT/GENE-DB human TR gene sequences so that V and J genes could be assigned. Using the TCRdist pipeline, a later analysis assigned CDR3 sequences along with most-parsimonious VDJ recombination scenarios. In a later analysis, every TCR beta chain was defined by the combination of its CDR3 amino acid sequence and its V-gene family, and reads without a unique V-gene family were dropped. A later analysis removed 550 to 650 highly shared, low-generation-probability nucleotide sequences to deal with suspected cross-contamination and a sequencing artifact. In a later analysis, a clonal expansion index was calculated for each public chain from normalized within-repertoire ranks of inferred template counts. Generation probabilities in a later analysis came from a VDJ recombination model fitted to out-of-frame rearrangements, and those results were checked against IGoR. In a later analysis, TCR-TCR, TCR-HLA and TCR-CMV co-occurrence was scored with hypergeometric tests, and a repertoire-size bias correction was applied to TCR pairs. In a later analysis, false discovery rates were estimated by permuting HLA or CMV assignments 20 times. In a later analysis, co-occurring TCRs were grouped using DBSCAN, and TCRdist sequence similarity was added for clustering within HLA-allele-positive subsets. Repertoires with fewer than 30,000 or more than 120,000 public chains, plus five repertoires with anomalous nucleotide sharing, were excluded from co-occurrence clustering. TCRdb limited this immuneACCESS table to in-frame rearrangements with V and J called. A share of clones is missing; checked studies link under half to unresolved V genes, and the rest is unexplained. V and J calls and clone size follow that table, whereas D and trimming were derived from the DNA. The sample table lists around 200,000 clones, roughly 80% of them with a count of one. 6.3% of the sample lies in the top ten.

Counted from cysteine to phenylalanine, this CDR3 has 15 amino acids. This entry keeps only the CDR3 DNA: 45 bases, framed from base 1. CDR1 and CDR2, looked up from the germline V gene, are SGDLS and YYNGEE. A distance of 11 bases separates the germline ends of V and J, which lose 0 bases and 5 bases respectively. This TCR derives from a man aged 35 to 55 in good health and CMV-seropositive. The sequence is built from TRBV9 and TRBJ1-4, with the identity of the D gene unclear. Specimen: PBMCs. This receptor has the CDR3 CASSVDGRPNEKLFF. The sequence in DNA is TGTGCCAGCAGCGTAGATGGCAGGCCGAATGAAAAACTGTTTTTT.